The rows below give T cell receptor beta chains drawn from one sample of a study of CD8 T cells in Susac syndrome. TCRdb re-called the immunoSEQ multiplex PCR reads through MiXCR, storing one row per CDR3 protein. The sample consists of about 140,000 distinct CDR3 sequences, approximately 95% of them appearing once. The sample comprised CD4+ T cells from PBMCs. Every receptor here comes from a human donor with Susac syndrome. CDR3s include the opening cysteine and the closing phenylalanine or tryptophan.

J,V,CDR3
TRBJ2-3,TRBV28,CASSLITDTQYF
TRBJ2-4,TRBV2,CASNPGTALAKNIQYF
TRBJ2-4,TRBV28,CAITDGGAKNIQYF
TRBJ2-3,TRBV15,CATSTRLVQTDTQYF
TRBJ2-5,TRBV2,CASSQRSQETQYF
TRBJ2-2,TRBV9,CVSSVRVYSVNTGELFF
TRBJ2-7,TRBV19,CASTPGAGSYEQYF
TRBJ1-2,TRBV30,CAWSGHSYGYTF
TRBJ1-6,TRBV5-4,CASSLLAGDNSPLHF
TRBJ2-5,TRBV25-1,CASSPQQETQYF
TRBJ1-1,TRBV29-1,CSVFRDNTEAFF
TRBJ2-7,TRBV4-1,CASSHSTLRGPDEQYF
TRBJ2-7,TRBV20-1,CSASHYGAGDEQYF
TRBJ2-3,TRBV6-4,CASSEQLAGTDTQYF
TRBJ2-3,TRBV28,CASTGYTDTQYF
TRBJ2-3,TRBV30,CAWTGLAGPRDTQYF
TRBJ1-4,TRBV9,CASSGSGSSEKLFF
TRBJ2-5,TRBV12-3/TRBV12-4,CASSLSSTVRQETQYF
TRBJ2-5,TRBV7-2,CASGQWTQYF
TRBJ2-7,TRBV12-3/TRBV12-4,CASRRTGEAGEQYF
TRBJ1-1,TRBV6-1,CASSGKTWAFF
TRBJ2-7,TRBV18,CASSELAGAYEQYF
TRBJ2-3,TRBV29-1,CSGFVLSSTDTQYF
TRBJ1-1,TRBV2,CASNRGSTEAFF
TRBJ2-1,TRBV7-2,CASSLEASLRFF
TRBJ1-5,TRBV7-9,CASSRQNSNQPQHF
TRBJ2-7,TRBV12-5,CASGLGLGAYEQYF
TRBJ1-5,TRBV21-1,CASSKGKRGRGSDQPQHF
TRBJ2-5,TRBV20-1,CSATKPARRETQYF
TRBJ1-1,TRBV28,CASSSPGDFIEAFF
TRBJ1-5,TRBV27,CASSTRGPNQPQHF
TRBJ2-7,TRBV7-9,CASSFGSGTSREQYF
TRBJ2-7,TRBV12-3/TRBV12-4,CASSQFGNEQYF
TRBJ1-1,TRBV20-1,CSAPDRLNTEAFF
TRBJ2-6,TRBV19,CASTLYAGANVLTF
TRBJ1-2,TRBV7-8,CASSLAGQGTDGYTF
TRBJ1-5,TRBV28,CASSLNRGARSNQPQHF
TRBJ1-1,TRBV12-3/TRBV12-4,CASRPAGTTEAFF
TRBJ2-5,TRBV20-1,CSASSLRQEETQYF
TRBJ2-5,TRBV4-1,CASSTPGLEETQYF
TRBJ2-1,TRBV29-1,CSVVTGGAHNEQFF
TRBJ2-6,TRBV13,CASSRIVQGPSGANVLTF
TRBJ1-1,TRBV29-1,CSALRWGTEAFF
TRBJ2-3,TRBV4-3,CASSQVRLAENTQYF